This record covers a single T cell receptor beta chain. Its antigen is currently unknown. The data originate from a study of T cells in Graves' hyperthyroidism and ophthalmopathy. Study findings and constraints: The authors' 13 V-J model separated ophthalmopathy from stable hyperthyroidism. Blood also held most thyroid clonotypes expanded beyond 0.001. Ophthalmopathy, as predicted by the model, came a median about seven months after the prediction.

TCR beta CDR3 region amplification was performed from RNA transcripts. First-round RT-PCR with HTBI primers amplified the TCR CDR3 region. TCRdb reprocessed the multiplex PCR reads with MiXCR, giving one entry per CDR3 protein. The data hold 500,000 to 800,000 distinct CDR3 sequences, with less than 45% observed a single time. Germline loops: CDR1 SGHKS, CDR2 YYEKEE (reference sequence). The length of the CDR3 is 16 residues. Trimming took 2 bases from V and 2 from J; bases not matched to a gene: 5. Criteria for exclusion of patients were uncontrolled infection, other autoimmune disease, pregnancy or lactation.

This TCR was recovered from an adult man with Graves' disease, either hyperthyroidism or ophthalmopathy (not recorded which). V usage is TRBV5-5 and J usage is TRBJ1-3; TRBD1 matches 9 bases. The sample comprised peripheral blood or thyroid tissue (not recorded which). CDR3 loop: CASSLEDRGPGNTIYF. The CDR3 DNA follows: TGTGCCAGCAGCTTAGAGGACAGGGGCCCTGGAAACACCATATATTTT.